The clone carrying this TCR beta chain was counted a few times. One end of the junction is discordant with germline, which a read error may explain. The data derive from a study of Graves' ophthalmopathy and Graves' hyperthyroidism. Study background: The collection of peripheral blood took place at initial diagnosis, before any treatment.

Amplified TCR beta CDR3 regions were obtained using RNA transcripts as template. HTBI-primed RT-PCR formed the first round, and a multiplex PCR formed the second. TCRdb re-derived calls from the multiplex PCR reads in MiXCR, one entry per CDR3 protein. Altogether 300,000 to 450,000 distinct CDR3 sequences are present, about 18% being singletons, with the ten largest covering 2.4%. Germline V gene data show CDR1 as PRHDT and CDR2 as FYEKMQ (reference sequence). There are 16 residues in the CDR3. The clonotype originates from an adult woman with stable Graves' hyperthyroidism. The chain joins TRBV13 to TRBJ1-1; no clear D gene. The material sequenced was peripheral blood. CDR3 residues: CASSLGRTQKNTEAFF. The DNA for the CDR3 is TGTGCCAGCAGTTTAGGCAGAACCCAGAAGAACACTGAAGCTTTCTTT.